This record concerns one T cell receptor (beta chain) sequence. Its antigen is unidentified. Profiling relied on immunoSEQ multiplex PCR, and the TCRdb table lists in-frame clones only, not all of them. The data hold 77,000 or so clones, with about 94% observed a single time. The CDR3 is 15 amino acids. The data derive from a study of graft-versus-host responses after intestinal transplantation. Background on the study: Each of the recipients got a multivisceral, liver-intestinal, or isolated intestinal transplant. The recipients all started with anti-thymocyte globulin induction and then took tacrolimus and steroids for roughly 3 years. Study results and limitations: Where graft-donor T cell macrochimerism was present, patients had high graft-versus-host to host-versus-graft clonal ratios in allografts. Maximum circulating GvH clone levels tracked with early post-transplant HvG decreases.

The source of this sequence is a human donor who received an intestinal transplant. The source was unstimulated CD8+ T cells sorted from spleen or lymph node cells, collected before intestinal transplant. The V and J genes are TRBV21-1 and TRBJ2-3; TRBD2 is taken as the D call from the table, unchecked against the DNA. TRBV21-1 is a pseudogene segment. The CDR3 coding sequence is TGTGCCAGCAGCATCCCCCGGGAGGGGACAGATACGCAGTATTTT. Amino acids: CASSIPREGTDTQYF.